Below, 8 T cell receptor beta chains from the same sample are listed, as sequenced in a study of blood T cell repertoires in COVID-19. The method was immunoSEQ multiplex PCR; TCRdb's version includes in-frame clones alone and lacks a portion of them. The sample has more than 75,000 clones, roughly 88% seen once. The sample was peripheral blood. These TCRs come from a woman older than 75 with acute or convalescent COVID-19.

The gene calls are TRBV7-8 and TRBJ1-6; 7 bases line up with TRBD1. V lost 3 bases, J lost 9 bases, and 11 bases stayed unmatched. The CDR3 is 16 residues long. Per germline, CDR1 SGHVS and CDR2 FQNEAQ. The CDR3 DNA is TGTGCCAGCAGCTTTCAGGGGGTTGGTGACGGTTCACCCCTCCACTTT. Residues: CASSFQGVGDGSPLHF.

The chain recombines TRBV7-2 with TRBJ2-1; 8 bases are a match to TRBD1. The CDR3 runs 13 residues. The germline gives CDR1 SGHTA, CDR2 FQGNSA. With 5 bases clipped from V and 6 bases from J, the junction kept 3 bases outside the gene matches. As DNA, the CDR3 is TGTGCCAGCAGCCGAACAGGGGGCAATGAGCAGTTCTTC. Its protein is CASSRTGGNEQFF.

The chain joins TRBV27 to TRBJ2-2; unclear D gene. With 1 base removed from V and 4 bases from J, the gap between germline ends came to 13 bases. There are 16 residues in the CDR3. Germline values: CDR1 MNHEY, CDR2 SMNVEV (reference sequence). In DNA form, the CDR3 reads TGTGCCAGCAGTTTATACAGTCAAGGTGGCACCGGGGAGCTGTTTTTT. Protein: CASSLYSQGGTGELFF.

The chain has TRBV19 and TRBJ2-1; D is possibly TRBD2 (5 bases). Trimming took 3 bases from V and 0 from J, leaving 6 bases between them. The CDR3 sequence is 14 residues long. CDR1 and CDR2 from the germline V gene are LNHDA and SQIVND (reference sequence). In DNA form, the CDR3 reads TGTGCCAGTAGTATTCGGGGCTCCTACAATGAGCAGTTCTTC. Translation gives CASSIRGSYNEQFF.

The rearrangement links TRBV30 to TRBJ1-1, with a weak D call TRBD1 (5 bases). This CDR3 has 14 residues. The germline V gene has CDR1 GTSNPN and CDR2 SVGIG (reference sequence). Between the trimmed V and J ends, which lost 4 bases and 5 bases, there was a span of 17 bases. This CDR3 is CAWTVRAGGTEAFF. In DNA, the CDR3 is TGTGCCTGGACCGTACGGGCGGGGGGGACTGAAGCTTTCTTT.

The CDR3 sequence: CSVRTGWTDTQYF. Written as DNA, the CDR3 is TGCAGCGTTAGGACAGGGTGGACAGATACGCAGTATTTT. The chain uses TRBV29-1 and TRBJ2-3; 8 nucleotides line up with TRBD1. CDR3 length equals 13 residues. V was clipped by 5 bases and J by 3 bases; unmatched bases: 4. CDR1 is SQVTM, CDR2 ANQGSEA, per germline.

The chain joins TRBV5-1 to TRBJ2-1, with TRBD2 matching 8 bases. V dropped 4 bases and J dropped 8; count of bases not matched to a gene: 5. Per germline, CDR1 SGHRS and CDR2 YFSETQ. The CDR3 is made up of 13 amino acids. CDR3 coding DNA: TGCGCCAGCAGCCGGGAGGGGGTCGATGAGCAGTTCTTC. This translates into CASSREGVDEQFF.

The genes are TRBV9 and TRBJ2-4; tentatively, D is TRBD1 (6 bases). The CDR3 is 15 residues long. Germline CDR1 SGDLS, CDR2 YYNGEE. V gave up 4 bases and J gave up 5 bases, with 16 bases separating them. The CDR3 loop is CASSTQGTRQNIQYF. The DNA of the CDR3 is TGTGCCAGCAGCACCCAGGGGACCCGTCAAAACATTCAGTACTTC.